These T cell receptor beta chains were read from a single sample in a study of blood T cells in healthy people across ages. TCRdb independently ran MiXCR on the 5' RACE reads; one entry per CDR3 protein. The sample holds a few hundred thousand distinct CDR3 sequences, roughly a quarter seen once. The data were also submitted as part of a second study, on T cells of mothers and their children.

Sequenced sample: blood. The receptors were sampled from a boy between 2 and 10 years old in good health. CDR3s include the opening cysteine and the closing phenylalanine or tryptophan. The D gene is left open where the match is weak. Only part of the rows carry a size: once, few, many, or a class if the clone is expanded.

clone size,D gene,V gene,J gene,CDR3 protein,CDR3 DNA
few,.,TRBV11-2,TRBJ2-3,CASSLDWVSLTGRTDTQYF,TGTGCCAGCAGCTTAGATTGGGTATCTTTGACAGGACGCACAGATACGCAGTATTTT
.,.,TRBV20-1,TRBJ2-1,CSARDPRRSSYNEQFF,TGCAGTGCTAGAGATCCCCGACGGAGCTCCTACAATGAGCAGTTCTTC
.,TRBD1,TRBV7-6,TRBJ1-2,CASSLGPTGIQEGYTF,TGTGCCAGCAGCTTGGGTCCGACAGGGATCCAGGAGGGCTACACCTTC
.,.,TRBV5-1,TRBJ2-1,CASGFRDEQFF,TGCGCCAGCGGGTTCAGAGATGAGCAGTTCTTC
.,.,TRBV29-1,TRBJ2-1,CSVEGRGGYNEQFF,TGCAGCGTTGAAGGCAGGGGAGGCTACAATGAGCAGTTCTTC
.,TRBD1,TRBV6-2/TRBV6-3,TRBJ2-5,CASSYPRQGRETQYF,TGTGCCAGCAGTTACCCGAGACAGGGGCGAGAGACCCAGTACTTC
.,.,TRBV20-1,TRBJ2-5,CSARTGKNRRTQYF,TGCAGTGCTAGAACAGGGAAAAACAGGCGGACCCAGTACTTC
.,.,TRBV27,TRBJ2-7,CASSLGDTYYEQYF,TGTGCCAGCAGTTTGGGGGACACTTACTACGAGCAGTACTTC
.,.,TRBV28,TRBJ2-7,CASRAGTPYEQYF,TGTGCCAGCAGGGCGGGGACCCCATACGAGCAGTACTTC
few,TRBD1,TRBV10-3,TRBJ2-7,CAISESRTGSNEQYF,TGTGCCATCAGTGAGTCGAGGACAGGGTCAAACGAGCAGTACTTC
once,.,TRBV20-1,TRBJ2-2,CSARALTFANTGELFF,TGCAGTGCTAGAGCTCTGACATTCGCGAACACCGGGGAGCTGTTTTTT
few,TRBD2,TRBV5-1,TRBJ2-5,CASTPQRGAVETQYF,TGCGCCAGCACACCTCAGCGGGGGGCCGTGGAGACCCAGTACTTC
.,TRBD2,TRBV7-6,TRBJ2-7,CASSLLAGGLDEQYF,TGTGCCAGCAGCTTATTAGCGGGGGGTCTGGACGAGCAGTACTTC
.,.,TRBV12-3/TRBV12-4,TRBJ1-1,CASSGLTPNTEAFF,TGTGCCAGCAGTGGGCTGACTCCGAACACTGAAGCTTTCTTT
few,TRBD1,TRBV24-1,TRBJ2-1,CATSDSGQGSINEQFF,TGTGCCACCAGTGATAGCGGACAGGGCTCGATTAATGAGCAGTTCTTC
.,.,TRBV5-1,TRBJ1-1,CAIPRRYTEAFF,TGCGCCATCCCAAGGCGGTACACTGAAGCTTTCTTT
many,TRBD1,TRBV7-6,TRBJ2-2,CASSLGQGTGELFF,TGTGCCAGCAGCTTAGGACAGGGCACCGGGGAGCTGTTTTTT
.,.,TRBV25-1,TRBJ2-7,CASSPGEVYEQYF,TGTGCCAGCAGCCCTGGTGAGGTTTACGAGCAGTACTTC
.,.,TRBV12-3/TRBV12-4,TRBJ2-7,CASSLGEGLYEQYF,TGTGCCAGCAGTTTAGGCGAGGGACTCTACGAGCAGTACTTC
once,.,TRBV9,TRBJ2-5,CASSVGWGQETQYF,TGTGCCAGCAGCGTAGGTTGGGGCCAAGAGACCCAGTACTTC
.,TRBD2,TRBV6-5,TRBJ2-7,CASSYSKVSSGRPYEQYF,TGTGCCAGCAGTTACTCGAAGGTATCAAGCGGGAGACCCTACGAGCAGTACTTC
.,.,TRBV7-3,TRBJ2-1,CASSFQLAGMDEQFF,TGTGCCAGCAGCTTCCAACTCGCGGGGATGGATGAGCAGTTCTTC
few,.,TRBV3-1,TRBJ1-3,CASSQDEGAGNTIYF,TGTGCCAGCAGCCAAGATGAAGGGGCTGGAAACACCATATATTTT